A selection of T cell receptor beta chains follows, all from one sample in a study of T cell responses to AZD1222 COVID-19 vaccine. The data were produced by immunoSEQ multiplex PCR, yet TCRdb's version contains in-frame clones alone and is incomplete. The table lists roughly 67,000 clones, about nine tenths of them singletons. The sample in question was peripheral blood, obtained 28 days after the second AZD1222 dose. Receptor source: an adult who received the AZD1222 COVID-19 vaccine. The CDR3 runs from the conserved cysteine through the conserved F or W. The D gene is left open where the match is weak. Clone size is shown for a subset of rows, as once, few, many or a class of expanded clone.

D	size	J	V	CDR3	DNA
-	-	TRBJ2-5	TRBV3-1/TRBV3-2	CASSQGTQETQYF	TGTGCCAGCAGCCAAGGGACTCAAGAGACCCAGTACTTC
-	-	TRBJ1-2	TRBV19	CASSTLSEGGYTF	TGTGCCAGTAGTACCTTATCGGAGGGTGGCTACACCTTC
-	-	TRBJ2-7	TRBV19	CASSMVERDEQYF	TGTGCCAGTAGTATGGTTGAGAGGGACGAGCAGTACTTC
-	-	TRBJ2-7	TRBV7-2	CASSLVKAVPGEQYF	TGTGCCAGCAGCTTAGTAAAAGCGGTACCCGGCGAGCAGTACTTC
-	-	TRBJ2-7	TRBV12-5	CASGLVYEQYF	TGTGCTAGTGGTTTGGTATACGAGCAGTACTTC
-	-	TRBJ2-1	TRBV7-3	CASSLWGGFLGNEQFF	TGTGCCAGCAGCTTGTGGGGCGGGTTCCTGGGCAATGAGCAGTTCTTC
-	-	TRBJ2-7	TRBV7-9	CASSLEGEARSAEQYF	TGTGCCAGCAGCTTAGAGGGCGAGGCTAGGTCGGCCGAGCAGTACTTC
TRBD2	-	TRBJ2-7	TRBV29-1	CSVVLAGGGEQYF	TGCAGCGTTGTACTCGCGGGAGGTGGCGAGCAGTACTTC
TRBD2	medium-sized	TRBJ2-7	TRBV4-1	CASSPPGTSGTHYEQYF	TGCGCCAGCAGCCCCCCCGGGACTAGCGGGACCCACTACGAGCAGTACTTC
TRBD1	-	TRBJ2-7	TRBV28	CASSSTGTGYEQYF	TGTGCCAGCAGTTCAACTGGGACAGGGTACGAGCAGTACTTC
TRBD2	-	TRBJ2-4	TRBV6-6	CASRSGRALDIQYF	TGTGCCAGTCGTAGCGGGAGGGCCTTGGACATTCAGTACTTC
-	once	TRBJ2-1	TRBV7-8	CASSPRSIGQTNEQFF	TGTGCCAGCAGCCCTAGGTCGATAGGGCAAACCAATGAGCAGTTCTTC
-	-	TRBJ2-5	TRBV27	CASSTQEGRAQETQYF	TGTGCCAGCAGCACCCAGGAGGGTAGGGCCCAAGAGACCCAGTACTTC
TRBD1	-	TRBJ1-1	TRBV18	CASSLDATGGGTEAFF	TGTGCCAGCTCCCTCGATGCGACAGGGGGCGGCACTGAAGCTTTCTTT
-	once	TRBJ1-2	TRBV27	CASSPSIRDRRVGYTF	TGTGCCAGCAGTCCCTCCATCCGAGACAGGCGAGTTGGCTACACCTTC
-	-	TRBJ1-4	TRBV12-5	CASGLVTPKREKLFF	TGTGCTAGTGGTTTGGTAACCCCGAAGCGGGAAAAACTGTTTTTT
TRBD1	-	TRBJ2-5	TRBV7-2	CASSSSPGTGQETQYF	TGTGCCAGCAGCTCCAGCCCCGGGACAGGTCAAGAGACCCAGTACTTC
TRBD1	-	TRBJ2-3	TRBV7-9	CASSAFRDRSTDTQYF	TGTGCCAGCAGCGCATTCCGGGACAGATCCACAGATACGCAGTATTTT
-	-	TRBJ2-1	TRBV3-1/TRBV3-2	CASSHRGIGEQFF	TGTGCCAGCAGCCATCGCGGGATTGGGGAGCAGTTCTTC
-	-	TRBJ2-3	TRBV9	CASSTSGVWSDTQYF	TGTGCCAGCAGCACATCGGGAGTTTGGTCAGATACGCAGTATTTT
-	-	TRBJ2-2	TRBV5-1	CASSLSQGYTGELFF	TGCGCCAGCAGCTTGAGCCAGGGGTACACCGGGGAGCTGTTTTTT
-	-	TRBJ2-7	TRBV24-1	CATSDLGYEQYF	TGTGCCACCAGTGATTTGGGGTACGAGCAGTACTTC
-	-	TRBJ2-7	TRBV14	CASSPTGGGYEQYF	TGTGCCAGCAGCCCGACCGGAGGGGGCTACGAGCAGTACTTC
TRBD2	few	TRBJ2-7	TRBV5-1	CASSFLGEGSYEQYF	TGCGCCAGCAGCTTTCTGGGGGAGGGGTCCTACGAGCAGTACTTC
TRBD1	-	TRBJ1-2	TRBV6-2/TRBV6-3	CASSRTGDYYGYTF	TGTGCCAGCAGTCGGACAGGGGATTACTATGGCTACACCTTC
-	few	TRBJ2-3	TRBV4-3	CASSQDGPSTDTQYF	TGCGCCAGCAGCCAAGATGGACCGAGCACAGATACGCAGTATTTT
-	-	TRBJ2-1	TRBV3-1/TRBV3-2	CASSQDFGTAYNEQFF	TGTGCCAGCAGCCAAGATTTTGGGACTGCCTACAATGAGCAGTTCTTC
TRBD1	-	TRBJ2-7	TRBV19	CASSTRQGYEQYF	TGTGCCAGTAGTACAAGACAGGGCTACGAGCAGTACTTC
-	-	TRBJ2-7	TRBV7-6	CASSVQGLGSEEQYF	TGTGCCAGCAGCGTCCAGGGGCTTGGGTCGGAAGAGCAGTACTTC
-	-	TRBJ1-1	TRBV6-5	CASTGAMNTEAFF	TGTGCCAGTACAGGTGCCATGAACACTGAAGCTTTCTTT
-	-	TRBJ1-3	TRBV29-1	CSVVLGYTIYF	TGCAGCGTTGTACTGGGATACACCATATATTTT
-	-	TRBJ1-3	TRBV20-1	CSARAQDTIYF	TGCAGTGCTAGAGCGCAGGACACCATATATTTT
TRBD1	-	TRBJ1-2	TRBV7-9	CASSLEGTGGAGGGYTF	TGTGCCAGCAGCTTAGAAGGGACAGGGGGCGCCGGTGGTGGCTACACCTTC
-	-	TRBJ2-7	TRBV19	CASSSRTPRREQYF	TGTGCCAGTAGTTCCCGGACACCCCGCCGCGAGCAGTACTTC
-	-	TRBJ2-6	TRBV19	CATTEGHGANVLTF	TGTGCCACCACTGAGGGACACGGGGCCAACGTCCTGACTTTC
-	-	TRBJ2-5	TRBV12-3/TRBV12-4	CASSLSETQYF	TGTGCCAGCAGTTTGTCCGAGACCCAGTACTTC
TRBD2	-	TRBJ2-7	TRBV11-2	CASSFMGLSNF	TGTGCCAGCAGCTTCATGGGACTATCAAACTTC
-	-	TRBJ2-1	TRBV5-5	CASFLYPGEQFF	TGTGCCAGCTTCCTGTACCCAGGTGAGCAGTTCTTC
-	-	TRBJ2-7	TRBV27	CASSQTHAGQSYEQYF	TGTGCCAGCAGTCAAACTCACGCGGGACAGTCCTACGAGCAGTACTTC
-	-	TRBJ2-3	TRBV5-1	CASSLARPGSTDTQYF	TGCGCCAGCAGCTTGGCCAGGCCTGGTAGCACAGATACGCAGTATTTT
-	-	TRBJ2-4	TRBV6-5	CASMGREKNIQYF	TGTGCCAGCATGGGCCGTGAGAAAAACATTCAGTACTTC
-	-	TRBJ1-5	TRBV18	CASSPSEDQPQHF	TGTGCCAGCTCACCATCCGAGGATCAGCCCCAGCATTTT
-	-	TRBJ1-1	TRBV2	CASTPGLNTEAFF	TGTGCCAGCACCCCGGGTCTGAACACTGAAGCTTTCTTT
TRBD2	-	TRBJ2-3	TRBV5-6	CASSFSTSGSTDTQYF	TGTGCCAGCAGCTTTTCGACTAGCGGGAGTACAGATACGCAGTATTTT
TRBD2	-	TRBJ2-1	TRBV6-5	CASSWNGRAFNEQFF	TGTGCCAGCAGTTGGAACGGGAGGGCCTTCAATGAGCAGTTCTTC
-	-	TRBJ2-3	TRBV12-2	CASRLDGGAGITDTQYF	TGTGCAAGTCGCTTAGATGGGGGAGCGGGTATCACAGATACGCAGTATTTT
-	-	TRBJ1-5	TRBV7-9	CASSSQNQPQHF	TGTGCCAGCAGCTCCCAAAATCAGCCCCAGCATTTT
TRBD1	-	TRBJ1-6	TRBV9	CASSVTGVGNSPLHF	TGTGCCAGCAGCGTTACAGGGGTGGGAAATTCACCCCTCCACTTT
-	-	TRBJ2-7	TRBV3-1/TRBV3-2	CASSRFAEISYEQYF	TGTGCCAGCAGCCGGTTTGCGGAAATCAGCTACGAGCAGTACTTC
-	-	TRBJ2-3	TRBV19	CATRVLGGDTQYF	TGTGCCACCAGGGTTTTGGGAGGAGATACGCAGTATTTT
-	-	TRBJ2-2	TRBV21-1	CASSVGGVQEYITGELFF	TGTGCCAGCAGCGTGGGGGGCGTTCAGGAGTATATCACCGGGGAGCTGTTTTTT
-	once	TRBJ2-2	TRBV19	CASSISGKGDTLNTGELFF	TGTGCCAGTAGTATAAGTGGAAAAGGGGACACTCTGAACACCGGGGAGCTGTTTTTT
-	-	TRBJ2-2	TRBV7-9	CASSPTLTRKGGELFF	TGTGCCAGCAGCCCCACGTTGACTAGGAAGGGCGGGGAGCTGTTTTTT
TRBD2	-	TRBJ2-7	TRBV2	CASRRTRTDF	TGTGCCAGCAGGAGGACTAGGACTGACTTC